This T cell receptor beta chain emerged from a study of T cells in localized non-small cell lung cancer. Germline V gene sequence: CDR1 SGHTA, CDR2 FQGNSA. The CDR3 has 13 residues. The V gene lost 4 bases and the J gene lost 0 bases, with 4 bases spanning the gap. Only in-frame clones appear in the TCRdb table, and some are missing; sequencing was by immunoSEQ multiplex PCR. The sample yields 15,000 to 25,000 clones, 75% to 85% seen once. To note about this clone: What it binds is not known.

Whole-study findings and limits: T cell clonality was highest in uninvolved adjacent lung, above tumor.

The rearrangement links TRBV7-2 to TRBJ1-5; D unclear. The sample in question was peripheral blood, obtained before any cancer treatment. This clonotype was obtained from a man aged 40-75 years with stage I lung adenocarcinoma. The DNA for the CDR3 is TGTGCCAGCAGCTATCATAGCAATCAGCCCCAGCATTTT. This codes for CASSYHSNQPQHF.